What follows is one TCR beta chain and its context. The CDR3 runs 14 residues. CDR1 and CDR2 from the germline V gene are ENHRY and SYGVKD. This specimen belongs to a study of monozygotic twins with inflammatory bowel disease. TCRdb reprocessed the 5' RACE reads and reports one entry per CDR3 protein, with no DNA. This table lists 150,000 or so distinct CDR3 sequences. This sequence was found in a human donor with ulcerative colitis or Crohn's disease, or a healthy co-twin of an affected twin (not recorded which). V is TRBV10-3 and J is TRBJ1-1. The source material was blood. CDR3 sequence: CAISDQARNTEAFF.